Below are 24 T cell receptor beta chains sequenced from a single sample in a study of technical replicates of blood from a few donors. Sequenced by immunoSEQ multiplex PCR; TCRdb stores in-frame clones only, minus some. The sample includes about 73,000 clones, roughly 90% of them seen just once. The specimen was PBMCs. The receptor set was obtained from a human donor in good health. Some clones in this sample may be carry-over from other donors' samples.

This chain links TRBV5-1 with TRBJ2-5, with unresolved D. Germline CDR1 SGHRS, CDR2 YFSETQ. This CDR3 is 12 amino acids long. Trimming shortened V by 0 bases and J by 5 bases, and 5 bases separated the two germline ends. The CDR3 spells CASSLAVETQYF. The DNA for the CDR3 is TGCGCCAGCAGCTTGGCTGTTGAGACCCAGTACTTC.

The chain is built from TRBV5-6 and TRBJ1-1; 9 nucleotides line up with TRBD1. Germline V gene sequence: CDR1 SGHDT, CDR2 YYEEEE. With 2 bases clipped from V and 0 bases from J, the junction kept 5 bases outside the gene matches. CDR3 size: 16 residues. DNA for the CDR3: TGTGCCAGCAGCTTTAGGACAGGGGCTATGAACACTGAAGCTTTCTTT. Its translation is CASSFRTGAMNTEAFF.

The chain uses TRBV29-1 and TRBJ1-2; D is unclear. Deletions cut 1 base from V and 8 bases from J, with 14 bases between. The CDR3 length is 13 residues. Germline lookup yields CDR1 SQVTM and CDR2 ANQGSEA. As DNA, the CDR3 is TGCAGCGTTGAAGCGGCGGGGATTGAAGGCTACACCTTC. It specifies CSVEAAGIEGYTF.

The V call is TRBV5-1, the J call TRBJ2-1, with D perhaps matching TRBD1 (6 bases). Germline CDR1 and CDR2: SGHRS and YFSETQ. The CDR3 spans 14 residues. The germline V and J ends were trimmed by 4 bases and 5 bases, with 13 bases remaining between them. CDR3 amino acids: CASSRDQGNNEQFF. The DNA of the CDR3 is TGCGCCAGCAGCCGTGACCAGGGGAACAATGAGCAGTTCTTC.

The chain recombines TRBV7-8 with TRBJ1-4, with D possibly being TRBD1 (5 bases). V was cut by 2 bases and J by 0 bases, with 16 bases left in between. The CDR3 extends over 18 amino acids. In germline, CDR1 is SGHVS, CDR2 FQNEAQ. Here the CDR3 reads CASSLRAGREATNEKLFF. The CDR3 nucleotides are TGTGCCAGCAGCTTAAGGGCAGGGAGGGAAGCAACTAATGAAAAACTGTTTTTT.

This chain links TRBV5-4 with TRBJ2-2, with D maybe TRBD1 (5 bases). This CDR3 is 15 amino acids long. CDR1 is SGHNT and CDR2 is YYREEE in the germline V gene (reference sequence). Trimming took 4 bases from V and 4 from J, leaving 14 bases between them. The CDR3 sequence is CASSLRTGGTGELFF. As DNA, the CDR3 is TGTGCCAGCAGCCTCCGAACAGGTGGCACCGGGGAGCTGTTTTTT.

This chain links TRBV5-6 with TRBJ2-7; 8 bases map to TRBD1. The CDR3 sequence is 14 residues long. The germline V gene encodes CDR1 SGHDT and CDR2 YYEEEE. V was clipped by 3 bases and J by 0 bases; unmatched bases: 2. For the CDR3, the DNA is TGTGCCAGCAGCTGGGACAGGCGCTCCTACGAGCAGTACTTC. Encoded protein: CASSWDRRSYEQYF.

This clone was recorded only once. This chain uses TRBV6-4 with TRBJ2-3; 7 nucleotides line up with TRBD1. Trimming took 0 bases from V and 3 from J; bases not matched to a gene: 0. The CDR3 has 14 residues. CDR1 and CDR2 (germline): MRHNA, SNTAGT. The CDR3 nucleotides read TGTGCCAGCAGTGACTCACAGGGGACAGATACGCAGTATTTT. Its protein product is CASSDSQGTDTQYF.

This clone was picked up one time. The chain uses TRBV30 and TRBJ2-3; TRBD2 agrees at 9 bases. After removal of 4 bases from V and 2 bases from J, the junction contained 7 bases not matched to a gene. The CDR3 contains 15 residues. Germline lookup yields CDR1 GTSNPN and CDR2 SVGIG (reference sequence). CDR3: CAWKLAGGFTDTQYF. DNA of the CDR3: TGTGCCTGGAAGCTGGCGGGAGGGTTCACAGATACGCAGTATTTT.

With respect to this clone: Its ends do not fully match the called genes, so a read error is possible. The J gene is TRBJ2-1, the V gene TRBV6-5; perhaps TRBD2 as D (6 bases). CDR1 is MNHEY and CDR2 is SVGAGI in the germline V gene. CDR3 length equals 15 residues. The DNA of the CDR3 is TGTGCCAGCAGTGACTCGATAACCGGAGGGAATGAGCAGTTCTTC. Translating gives CASSDSITGGNEQFF.

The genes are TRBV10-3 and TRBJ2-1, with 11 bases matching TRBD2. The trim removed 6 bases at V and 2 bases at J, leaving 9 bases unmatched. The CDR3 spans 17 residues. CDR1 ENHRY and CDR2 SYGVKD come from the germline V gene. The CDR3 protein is CAIRPLLAGGPYNEQFF. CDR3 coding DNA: TGTGCCATCAGACCCCTTTTAGCGGGAGGGCCCTACAATGAGCAGTTCTTC.

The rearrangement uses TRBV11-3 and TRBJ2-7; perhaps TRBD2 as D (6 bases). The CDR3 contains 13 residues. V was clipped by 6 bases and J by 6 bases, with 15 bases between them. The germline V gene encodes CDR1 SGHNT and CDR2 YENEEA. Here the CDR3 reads CASREGTTGEQYF. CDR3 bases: TGTGCCAGCAGGGAGGGCACCACCGGCGAGCAGTACTTC.

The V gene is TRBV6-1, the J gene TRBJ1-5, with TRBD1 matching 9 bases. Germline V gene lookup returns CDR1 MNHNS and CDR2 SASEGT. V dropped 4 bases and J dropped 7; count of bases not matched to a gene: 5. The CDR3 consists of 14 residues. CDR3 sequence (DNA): TGTGCCAGCAGTGGACAGGGGGTCCGGCAGCCCCAGCATTTT. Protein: CASSGQGVRQPQHF.

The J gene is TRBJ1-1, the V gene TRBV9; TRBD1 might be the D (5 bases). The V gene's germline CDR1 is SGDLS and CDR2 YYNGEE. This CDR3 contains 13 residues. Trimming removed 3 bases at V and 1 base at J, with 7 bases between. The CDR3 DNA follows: TGTGCCAGCAGCGCAGGGCAGAACACTGAAGCTTTCTTT. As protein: CASSAGQNTEAFF.

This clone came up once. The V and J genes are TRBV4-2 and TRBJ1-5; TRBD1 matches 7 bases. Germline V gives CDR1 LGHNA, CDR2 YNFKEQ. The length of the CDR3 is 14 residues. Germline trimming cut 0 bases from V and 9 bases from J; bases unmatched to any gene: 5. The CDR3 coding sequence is TGTGCCAGCAGCCAAGAGGGACAGACAATGCCCCAGCATTTT. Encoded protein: CASSQEGQTMPQHF.

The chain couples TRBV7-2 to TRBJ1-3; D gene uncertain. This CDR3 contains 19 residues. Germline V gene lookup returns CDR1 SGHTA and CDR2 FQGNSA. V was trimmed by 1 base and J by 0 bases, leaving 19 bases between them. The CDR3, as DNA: TGTGCCAGCAGCTTAGGAGTAGGCAGGCCGGAGGGCTCTGGAAACACCATATATTTT. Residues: CASSLGVGRPEGSGNTIYF.

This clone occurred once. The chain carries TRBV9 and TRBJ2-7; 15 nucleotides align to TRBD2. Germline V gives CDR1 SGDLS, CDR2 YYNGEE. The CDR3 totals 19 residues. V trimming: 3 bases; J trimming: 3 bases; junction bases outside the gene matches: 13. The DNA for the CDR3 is TGTGCCAGCAGCGCCCACGGGACTAGCGGGGGGACAATTTTCTACGAGCAGTACTTC. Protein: CASSAHGTSGGTIFYEQYF.

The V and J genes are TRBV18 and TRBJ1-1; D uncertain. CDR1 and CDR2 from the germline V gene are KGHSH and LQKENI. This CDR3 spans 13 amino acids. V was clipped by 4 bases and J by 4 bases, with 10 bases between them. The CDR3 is CASSLLGITEAFF. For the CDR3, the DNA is TGTGCCAGCTCACTCCTCGGGATCACTGAAGCTTTCTTT.

The CDR3 spells CASSAKTTQETQYF. The CDR3 DNA sequence: TGTGCCAGCAGTGCTAAGACTACTCAAGAGACCCAGTACTTC. The chain combines TRBV6-1 with TRBJ2-5; D may be TRBD2 (5 bases). V lost 4 bases to trimming and J lost 2 bases, with 11 bases between them. The CDR3 sequence is 14 residues long. Looked up from germline, CDR1 is MNHNS and CDR2 is SASEGT.

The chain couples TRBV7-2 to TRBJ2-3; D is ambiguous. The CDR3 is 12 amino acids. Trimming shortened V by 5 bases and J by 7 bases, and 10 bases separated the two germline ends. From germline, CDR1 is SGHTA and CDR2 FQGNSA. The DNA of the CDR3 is TGTGCCAGCAGCCCCCCCGGGTATACGCAGTATTTT. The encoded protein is CASSPPGYTQYF.

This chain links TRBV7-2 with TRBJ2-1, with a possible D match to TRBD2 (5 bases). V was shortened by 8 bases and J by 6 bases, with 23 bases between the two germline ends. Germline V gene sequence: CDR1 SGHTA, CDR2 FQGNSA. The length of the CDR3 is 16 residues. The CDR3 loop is CASDIMEDSPPNEQFF. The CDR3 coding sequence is TGTGCCAGCGATATCATGGAGGATTCTCCTCCCAATGAGCAGTTCTTC. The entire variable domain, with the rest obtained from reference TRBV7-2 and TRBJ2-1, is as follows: GAGVSQSPSNKVTEKGKDVELRCDPISGHTALYWYRQSLGQGLEFLIYFQGNSAPDKSGLPSDRFSAERTGGSVSTLTIQRTQQEDSAVYLCASDIMEDSPPNEQFFGPGTRLTVL.

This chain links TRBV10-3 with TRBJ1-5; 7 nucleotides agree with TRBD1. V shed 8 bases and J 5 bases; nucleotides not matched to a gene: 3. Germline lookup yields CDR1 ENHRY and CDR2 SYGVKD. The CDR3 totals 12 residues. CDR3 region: CAIRDRDQPQHF. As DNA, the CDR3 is TGTGCCATCCGGGACAGAGATCAGCCCCAGCATTTT.

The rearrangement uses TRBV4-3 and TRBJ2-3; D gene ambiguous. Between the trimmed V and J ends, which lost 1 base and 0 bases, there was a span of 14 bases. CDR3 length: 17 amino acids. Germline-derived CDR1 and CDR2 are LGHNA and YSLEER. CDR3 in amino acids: CASSQGPSPLSTDTQYF. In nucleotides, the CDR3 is TGCGCCAGCAGCCAAGGCCCTTCTCCACTTAGCACAGATACGCAGTATTTT.

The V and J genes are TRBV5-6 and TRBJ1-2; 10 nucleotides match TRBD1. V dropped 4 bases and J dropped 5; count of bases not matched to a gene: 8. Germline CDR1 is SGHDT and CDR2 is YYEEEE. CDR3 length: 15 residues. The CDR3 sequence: CASSPWTGGFYGYTF. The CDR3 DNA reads TGTGCCAGCAGCCCCTGGACAGGGGGATTTTATGGCTACACCTTC.